Following are 23 T cell receptor beta chains from one sample sequenced in a study of blood T cell repertoires in COVID-19 (dated by TCRdb to 2020 to 2021). The library was made by the immunoSEQ multiplex PCR assay. TCRdb took this table from immuneACCESS and kept in-frame rearrangements with V and J called. Such tables lack part of the clones; where checked against another copy, unresolved V genes explain under half of the gap, and the rest is unexplained. In this sample the table shows over 90,000 clones, 75% to 90% of which occur a single time. The ten top clones hold 1.5% to 2% of the sample. The material sequenced was peripheral blood. The origin of the receptors is an elderly man with acute or convalescent COVID-19.

CDR3 protein: CASSYRQGGTEAFF. The CDR3 nucleotides are TGTGCCAGCAGTTACCGACAGGGAGGTACTGAAGCTTTCTTT. The rearrangement uses TRBV6-5 and TRBJ1-1; 7 nucleotides agree with TRBD1. This CDR3 spans 14 amino acids. Germline values: CDR1 MNHEY, CDR2 SVGAGI. Unmatched junction bases numbered 5, after V lost 2 bases and J lost 5 bases.

This rearrangement joins TRBV5-6 to TRBJ1-2; TRBD1 matches at 10 bases. Germline V lookup: CDR1 SGHDT, CDR2 YYEEEE. The CDR3 is 13 residues long. The trim removed 3 bases at V and 4 bases at J, leaving 0 bases unmatched. CDR3 region: CASSWTGGYGYTF. Written as DNA, the CDR3 is TGTGCCAGCAGCTGGACAGGGGGCTATGGCTACACCTTC. Supplemented by reference TRBV5-6 and TRBJ1-2, the full variable domain reads DAGVTQSPTHLIKTRGQQVTLRCSPKSGHDTVSWYQQALGQGPQFIFQYYEEEERQRGNFPDRFSGHQFPNYSSELNVNALLLGDSALYLCASSWTGGYGYTFGSGTRLTVV.

The chain employs TRBV6-1 and TRBJ1-5; maybe TRBD1 (5 bases). The germline V gene encodes CDR1 MNHNS and CDR2 SASEGT. The CDR3 has 14 amino acids. With 3 bases removed from V and 3 bases from J, the gap between germline ends came to 9 bases. CDR3 nucleotide sequence: TGTGCCAGCAGTGAGGGGGAGGTCAATCAGCCCCAGCATTTT. It specifies CASSEGEVNQPQHF.

The rearrangement joins TRBV5-6 to TRBJ2-3; D is possibly TRBD1 (7 bases). The CDR3 is made up of 13 amino acids. Trimming shortened V by 4 bases and J by 4 bases, and 10 bases separated the two germline ends. Germline V gene data show CDR1 as SGHDT and CDR2 as YYEEEE. The CDR3: CASSQGGADTQYF. For the CDR3, the DNA is TGTGCCAGCAGCCAGGGGGGCGCAGATACGCAGTATTTT. Variable domain in full (rest from reference TRBV5-6 and TRBJ2-3): DAGVTQSPTHLIKTRGQQVTLRCSPKSGHDTVSWYQQALGQGPQFIFQYYEEEERQRGNFPDRFSGHQFPNYSSELNVNALLLGDSALYLCASSQGGADTQYFGPGTRLTVL.

The rearrangement links TRBV5-1 to TRBJ2-5, with 10 bases lining up with TRBD2. The CDR3 length is 15 residues. Germline assignment: CDR1 SGHRS and CDR2 YFSETQ. The J segment lost 1 base and the V segment lost 4 bases, leaving 4 bases of the junction unmatched. The CDR3 loop reads CASSTGTSAQETQYF. In DNA form, the CDR3 reads TGCGCCAGCAGCACCGGGACTAGCGCCCAAGAGACCCAGTACTTC.

This chain links TRBV2 with TRBJ1-6; D is possibly TRBD1 (6 bases). The CDR3 consists of 17 residues. Germline V CDR1 and CDR2: SNHLY, FYNNEI. The V end was cut by 3 bases, the J end by 5 bases, with 17 bases between. The CDR3 protein is CASSDGSRQGHNSPLHF. The CDR3 DNA reads TGTGCCAGCAGTGATGGTTCTCGGCAGGGGCATAATTCACCCCTCCACTTT.

The CDR3 sequence: CASSQGAVWEKLFF. CDR3 in DNA: TGTGCCAGCAGTCAGGGGGCGGTTTGGGAAAAACTGTTTTTT. This rearrangement joins TRBV2 to TRBJ1-4; 8 nucleotides match TRBD1. The CDR3 is made up of 14 amino acids. The junction had 7 bases not matched to a gene; V was cut back by 5 bases and J by 8 bases. Germline V gives CDR1 SNHLY, CDR2 FYNNEI.

The chain has TRBV14 and TRBJ2-1, with TRBD2 matching over 13 bases. The V and J ends lost 4 bases and 8 bases, in that order; junction bases with no gene match: 8. This CDR3 region has 16 residues. Germline V gene lookup returns CDR1 SGHDN and CDR2 FVKESK. The CDR3, as DNA: TGTGCCAGCAGCCTACTCGGACTAGCGGGAGTACATGAGCAGTTCTTC. This gives the protein CASSLLGLAGVHEQFF.

This clone was recorded only once. The chain is built from TRBV18 and TRBJ1-1, with a possible D match to TRBD1 (6 bases). V lost 5 bases, J lost 4 bases, and 14 bases lay in between. Germline lookup yields CDR1 KGHSH and CDR2 LQKENI. This CDR3 comprises 14 residues. Here the CDR3 DNA reads TGTGCCAGCTCAGCTGAACAGGGTATCACTGAAGCTTTCTTT. Its translation: CASSAEQGITEAFF.

The chain joins TRBV25-1 to TRBJ1-1, with 8 positions matching TRBD1. The V gene's germline CDR1 is MGHDK and CDR2 SYGVNS. J gave up 4 bases and V 6 bases, and 4 bases lay outside the gene matches. The CDR3 length is 13 residues. The CDR3 bases are TGTGCCAGCAGAGGACAGGGCGGCACTGAAGCTTTCTTT. Amino acids: CASRGQGGTEAFF.

This chain links TRBV11-1 with TRBJ2-1; 11 nucleotides line up with TRBD2. V shed 3 bases, J shed 5 bases, and the junction held 3 bases outside the gene matches. The CDR3 has 15 residues. In germline, CDR1 is SGHAT, CDR2 FQDESV (reference sequence). The CDR3, as DNA: TGTGCCAGCAGCTTTGTTAGCGGGAGGGACAATGAGCAGTTCTTC. Translated: CASSFVSGRDNEQFF.

This chain connects TRBV7-3 to TRBJ2-5; 9 bases map to TRBD1. The germline V gene encodes CDR1 SGHTA and CDR2 FQGTGA. This CDR3 is 16 amino acids long. V shed 5 bases, J shed 5 bases, and the junction held 12 bases outside the gene matches. Here the CDR3 reads CASSHYWDREEETQYF. The CDR3 DNA is TGTGCCAGCAGCCACTATTGGGACAGGGAAGAGGAGACCCAGTACTTC.

The chain recombines TRBV10-3 with TRBJ2-2, with 12 bases aligning to TRBD2. Trimming at V came to 3 bases and at J to 6 bases, leaving 8 bases not matched to a gene. Germline V CDR1 and CDR2: ENHRY, SYGVKD. The CDR3 is 17 amino acids. In nucleotides, the CDR3 is TGTGCCATCAGTGACCTAAGACTAGCGGGAGTTTCCGGGGAGCTGTTTTTT. Translated: CAISDLRLAGVSGELFF.

The rearrangement joins TRBV6-5 to TRBJ2-1, with TRBD2 matching 12 bases. Germline V CDR1 and CDR2: MNHEY, SVGAGI. The length of the CDR3 is 15 residues. With 2 bases clipped from V and 4 bases from J, the junction kept 0 bases outside the gene matches. The CDR3 DNA reads TGTGCCAGCAGTTACGGGACTAGCGGGTACAATGAGCAGTTCTTC. Translating gives CASSYGTSGYNEQFF.

The V and J genes are TRBV12-1 and TRBJ2-7; whether TRBD2, the table's D call, matches the DNA was not checked. TRBV12-1 corresponds to a pseudogene. The CDR3 contains 10 residues. The CDR3: CASSPPSADF. For the CDR3, the DNA is TGTGCCAGCAGCCCCCCCTCAGCGGACTTC.

The chain joins TRBV7-2 to TRBJ2-5; no clear D. V dropped 1 base and J dropped 6 bases, with 9 bases sitting between them. Per germline, CDR1 SGHTA and CDR2 FQGNSA. The CDR3 has 13 amino acids. DNA of the CDR3: TGTGCCAGCAGCTTAGATATCGTTCAGACCCAGTACTTC. Protein: CASSLDIVQTQYF.

V and J are TRBV30 and TRBJ2-7; TRBD2 agrees at 9 bases. The CDR3 is made up of 13 amino acids. CDR1 GTSNPN and CDR2 SVGIG come from the germline V gene (reference sequence). V dropped 1 base and J dropped 9; count of bases not matched to a gene: 7. The CDR3 DNA reads as TGTGCCTGGAGTGGGTTAGCGGGAGAAGGGCAGTACTTC. It encodes CAWSGLAGEGQYF. Full variable domain (outside the CDR3, taken from reference TRBV30 and TRBJ2-7): SQTIHQWPATLVQPVGSPLSLECTVEGTSNPNLYWYRQAAGRGLQLLFYSVGIGQISSEVPQNLSASRPQDRQFILSSKKLLLSDSGFYLCAWSGLAGEGQYFGPGTRLTVT.

The chain combines TRBV2 with TRBJ2-2; 8 bases fit TRBD2. Germline V gene data show CDR1 as SNHLY and CDR2 as FYNNEI. The CDR3 has 15 residues. J was trimmed by 3 bases and V by 8 bases; bases with no gene match: 8. CDR3 DNA sequence: TGTGCCAGCGGGGGAGCGGGGGCGGACACCGGGGAGCTGTTTTTT. Protein product: CASGGAGADTGELFF.

This chain joins TRBV5-1 and TRBJ2-1; 12 bases are a match to TRBD2. Germline loops: CDR1 SGHRS, CDR2 YFSETQ. The V segment lost 4 bases and the J segment 7 bases; nucleotides outside the gene matches: 6. CDR3 length: 15 residues. CDR3 in amino acids: CASSPTSGSMNEQFF. CDR3 DNA: TGCGCCAGCAGCCCGACTAGCGGGAGTATGAATGAGCAGTTCTTC.

J is TRBJ2-7 and V is TRBV7-2; 8 bases map to TRBD1. Looked up from germline, CDR1 is SGHTA and CDR2 is FQGNSA. V lost 1 base to trimming and J lost 6 bases; unmatched junction nucleotides: 2. The CDR3 length is 13 residues. The CDR3 region is CASSLGGTGEQYF. CDR3 nucleotides: TGTGCCAGCAGCTTAGGAGGGACAGGCGAGCAGTACTTC.

V and J are TRBV30 and TRBJ2-7, with TRBD1 matching over 10 bases. Germline CDR1 GTSNPN, CDR2 SVGIG (reference sequence). The CDR3 sequence is 17 residues long. After removal of 0 bases from V and 0 bases from J, the junction contained 8 bases not matched to a gene. Here the CDR3 reads CAWSVVWGQGLSYEQYF. CDR3 DNA sequence: TGTGCCTGGAGTGTTGTATGGGGACAGGGGCTCTCCTACGAGCAGTACTTC.

The chain employs TRBV5-6 and TRBJ2-3; D gene ambiguous. Germline V gene sequence: CDR1 SGHDT, CDR2 YYEEEE. The CDR3 sequence is 14 residues long. V lost 1 base and J 2 bases, leaving 8 bases between the germline ends. The CDR3 is CASSLPQNTDTQYF. CDR3 DNA: TGTGCCAGCAGCTTGCCGCAGAACACAGATACGCAGTATTTT.

The CDR3 is CASSMGDRGNGYTF. CDR3 nucleotide sequence: TGTGCCAGTAGTATGGGGGACAGGGGGAACGGCTACACCTTC. This chain links TRBV19 with TRBJ1-2; 11 bases fit TRBD1. The CDR3 is 14 residues long. Germline CDR1 LNHDA, CDR2 SQIVND (reference sequence). V was clipped by 3 bases and J by 8 bases; unmatched bases: 5.